The T cell receptor beta chain described here comes from a study of blood T cell repertoires in COVID-19. Looking at the study overall: T cells, B-cell-depleted T cells, or PBMCs supplied cDNA or gDNA.

V was clipped by 3 bases and J by 2 bases; unmatched bases: 5. Germline CDR1 reads LNHDA; CDR2 reads SQIVND (reference sequence). This CDR3 is 16 amino acids long. Generated by immunoSEQ multiplex PCR, the TCRdb table keeps only in-frame clones and is missing some. The data show a few hundred thousand clones, with around 85% seen just once and 0.7% to 0.9% held by the top ten. This clonotype was sampled from a human donor with COVID-19, enrolled during active disease. The donor label of this sample is uncertain. The sequenced material came from peripheral blood. J is TRBJ2-1 and V is TRBV19, with 9 positions matching TRBD2. The CDR3 DNA sequence: TGTGCCAGTAGTATGACTAGCGGAAAAACCTACAATGAGCAGTTCTTC. This translates into CASSMTSGKTYNEQFF.